These 32 T cell receptor beta chains were all obtained from the same sample, sequenced in a study of cytomegalovirus exposure and HLA in healthy donors. Vbeta (60) and Jbeta (13) primers were used in the PCR. Sequenced by immunoSEQ multiplex PCR; TCRdb stores in-frame clones only, minus some. The table lists around 94,000 clones, over 65% of them singletons. Sequenced input: PBMCs. These receptors were taken from a woman in her forties in good health and CMV-seropositive.

Concerning this clone itself: This sample also contains other DNA sequences that code for the same CDR3. The rearrangement joins TRBV5-6 to TRBJ2-1; 9 bases agree with TRBD2. Germline CDR1 and CDR2: SGHDT and YYEEEE. After removal of 1 base from V and 8 bases from J, the junction contained 13 bases not matched to a gene. The CDR3 totals 17 residues. DNA for the CDR3: TGTGCCAGCAGCTTGCAAATAGCGGGAGTTCTAAGGGATGAGCAGTTCTTC. Translating gives CASSLQIAGVLRDEQFF. The variable domain in full, with the rest retrieved from reference TRBV5-6 and TRBJ2-1, is DAGVTQSPTHLIKTRGQQVTLRCSPKSGHDTVSWYQQALGQGPQFIFQYYEEEERQRGNFPDRFSGHQFPNYSSELNVNALLLGDSALYLCASSLQIAGVLRDEQFFGPGTRLTVL.

This clone was seen only a few times. The chain employs TRBV13 and TRBJ2-1; 11 nucleotides match TRBD2. CDR3 size: 16 residues. From germline, CDR1 is PRHDT and CDR2 FYEKMQ (reference sequence). V shed 1 base and J 5 bases; nucleotides not matched to a gene: 4. In DNA, the CDR3 is TGTGCCAGCAGCTTAGAGGTGACTAGCGGGAACAATGAGCAGTTCTTC. Translating gives CASSLEVTSGNNEQFF.

The chain combines TRBV19 with TRBJ2-1; no reliable D call. Germline V gene data show CDR1 as LNHDA and CDR2 as SQIVND (reference sequence). V lost 4 bases and J lost 3, with 7 bases in between. The CDR3 length is 13 residues. The CDR3 is CASSTHIYNEQFF. The CDR3 DNA is TGTGCCAGTAGTACCCACATCTACAATGAGCAGTTCTTC.

V usage is TRBV27 and J usage is TRBJ2-7; the match to TRBD2 covers 9 bases. This CDR3 has 16 amino acids. Germline-derived CDR1 and CDR2 are MNHEY and SMNVEV (reference sequence). J lost 3 bases, V lost 5 bases, and 11 bases had no gene match. The CDR3 nucleotides read TGTGCCAGCAGTCCAGTGGGTAGCGGGAGAATCTACGAGCAGTACTTC. Its translation is CASSPVGSGRIYEQYF.

CDR3 loop: CASTPVAGVSTDTQYF. DNA for the CDR3: TGTGCCAGCACCCCTGTAGCGGGAGTAAGCACAGATACGCAGTATTTT. V is TRBV11-2 and J is TRBJ2-3; 9 bases map to TRBD2. This CDR3 has 16 amino acids. Germline V CDR1 and CDR2: SGHAT, FQNNGV. V gave up 7 bases and J gave up 0 bases; unmatched junction bases: 8.

This clone was seen only once. This chain uses TRBV7-9 with TRBJ2-2, with 11 bases aligning to TRBD2. V gave up 5 bases and J gave up 7 bases; unmatched junction bases: 9. This CDR3 has 16 amino acids. The V gene's germline CDR1 is SEHNR and CDR2 FQNEAQ (reference sequence). Written as DNA, the CDR3 is TGTGCCAGCAGCCGCGGGACTAGCGGAGTGGACGGGGAGCTGTTTTTT. This codes for CASSRGTSGVDGELFF.

The genes are TRBV5-1 and TRBJ1-4, with 7 bases identical to TRBD1. The V gene end was trimmed by 4 bases and the J gene end by 4 bases; junction bases not matched to a gene: 7. Looked up from germline, CDR1 is SGHRS and CDR2 is YFSETQ. This CDR3 region has 15 residues. The chain's CDR3 is CASSPGQIINEKLFF. The CDR3, as DNA: TGCGCCAGCAGCCCGGGACAGATTATTAATGAAAAACTGTTTTTT.

The CDR3 nucleotides are TGTGCCAGCAGGATAACGGGGGGCTCGGAGACCCAGTACTTC. As protein: CASRITGGSETQYF. The chain uses TRBV27 and TRBJ2-5, with D possibly TRBD2 on 7 matching bases. Germline V gene sequence: CDR1 MNHEY, CDR2 SMNVEV (reference sequence). Trimming stripped 6 bases from V and 5 bases from J, with 16 bases between. This CDR3 region has 14 residues.

In its sample, this clone was seen a few times. The chain carries TRBV19 and TRBJ1-5, with D possibly TRBD1 on 5 matching bases. The germline V gene has CDR1 LNHDA and CDR2 SQIVND (reference sequence). The CDR3 spans 15 residues. V lost 3 bases, J lost 5 bases, and 14 bases lay in between. The CDR3 reads CASSIMTGGYQPQHF. In nucleotides, the CDR3 is TGTGCCAGTAGTATTATGACCGGGGGATATCAGCCCCAGCATTTT.

The V call is TRBV19, the J call TRBJ1-2, with TRBD1 matching over 8 bases. CDR3 size: 16 residues. V lost 3 bases to trimming and J lost 4 bases; unmatched junction nucleotides: 10. Germline values: CDR1 LNHDA, CDR2 SQIVND (reference sequence). The chain's CDR3 is CASSIGSRGLGYGYTF. Here the CDR3 DNA reads TGTGCCAGTAGTATTGGTTCCAGGGGGCTTGGCTATGGCTACACCTTC.

This clone was detected only once. The chain uses TRBV10-3 and TRBJ2-2; 7 bases are shared with TRBD2. The CDR3 spans 14 residues. Germline V gene data show CDR1 as ENHRY and CDR2 as SYGVKD. The trim removed 10 bases at V and 3 bases at J, leaving 8 bases unmatched. CDR3 DNA sequence: TGTGCCACCGCAGAGGGAGGGGACACCGGGGAGCTGTTTTTT. As protein: CATAEGGDTGELFF.

This clone was counted once. The rearrangement joins TRBV9 to TRBJ2-1, with 8 bases aligning to TRBD2. This CDR3 has 15 amino acids. The V gene end was trimmed by 3 bases and the J gene end by 3 bases; junction bases not matched to a gene: 5. CDR1 SGDLS and CDR2 YYNGEE come from the germline V gene. The CDR3 is CASSGPGTSYNEQFF. The DNA for the CDR3 is TGTGCCAGCAGCGGACCCGGGACTAGCTACAATGAGCAGTTCTTC.

This sequence joins TRBV4-3 and TRBJ2-3; 10 nucleotides agree with TRBD2. Germline V gene sequence: CDR1 LGHNA, CDR2 YSLEER. This CDR3 has 16 residues. Unmatched junction bases numbered 5, after V lost 3 bases and J lost 2 bases. The DNA for the CDR3 is TGCGCCAGCAGCCAGCCTGGACTAGCGGTCACAGATACGCAGTATTTT. The encoded protein is CASSQPGLAVTDTQYF.

The chain recombines TRBV28 with TRBJ2-2, with 9 bases lining up with TRBD1. Unmatched junction bases numbered 6, after V lost 5 bases and J lost 2 bases. The CDR3 consists of 16 residues. Germline loops: CDR1 MDHEN, CDR2 SYDVKM. The CDR3 bases are TGTGCCAGCAGTCCTTGGACAGGGGATAACACCGGGGAGCTGTTTTTT. Translation: CASSPWTGDNTGELFF.

The rearrangement links TRBV9 to TRBJ2-5, with 10 positions matching TRBD1. From germline, CDR1 is SGDLS and CDR2 YYNGEE. V shed 4 bases, J shed 2 bases, and the junction held 8 bases outside the gene matches. The CDR3 is made up of 16 amino acids. CDR3 DNA: TGTGCCAGCAGCAAGAGGGACAGGGGCCTACAAGAGACCCAGTACTTC. Its translation is CASSKRDRGLQETQYF.

The chain uses TRBV29-1 and TRBJ2-3; no firm D call. CDR3 length: 13 amino acids. Germline lookup yields CDR1 SQVTM and CDR2 ANQGSEA. Trimming removed 4 bases from V and 1 base from J, with 9 bases in between. CDR3 sequence (DNA): TGCAGCGTTGCAGGCTTCGGCACAGATACGCAGTATTTT. Translation: CSVAGFGTDTQYF.

J is TRBJ1-1 and V is TRBV2; TRBD1 matches at 10 bases. This CDR3 is built from 13 residues. Germline V gene data show CDR1 as SNHLY and CDR2 as FYNNEI. Unmatched junction bases numbered 4, after V lost 7 bases and J lost 5 bases. The CDR3 DNA follows: TGTGCCAGCATAAGACAGGGGGCTACTGAAGCTTTCTTT. Translation: CASIRQGATEAFF.

CDR3 loop: CASSSPGVGQYEQYF. Here the CDR3 DNA reads TGTGCCAGCAGTTCTCCGGGGGTAGGCCAATACGAGCAGTACTTC. This chain connects TRBV6-5 to TRBJ2-7; a possible D gene is TRBD2 (6 bases). The CDR3 is 15 amino acids. The V gene's germline CDR1 is MNHEY and CDR2 SVGAGI. The germline V and J ends were trimmed by 4 bases and 4 bases, with 17 bases remaining between them.

This chain connects TRBV14 to TRBJ2-3; TRBD1 might be the D (5 bases). CDR3 length: 16 residues. Trimming cost V 0 bases and J 1 base, with 11 bases left between them. Germline CDR1 and CDR2: SGHDN and FVKESK. The CDR3 reads CASSQETQGGTDTQYF. CDR3 DNA sequence: TGTGCCAGCAGCCAAGAGACGCAGGGCGGCACAGATACGCAGTATTTT.

The V call is TRBV7-6, the J call TRBJ2-1, with TRBD1 identical over 8 bases. CDR1 is SGHVS, CDR2 FNYEAQ, per germline. The V segment lost 7 bases and the J segment 8 bases; nucleotides outside the gene matches: 7. There are 13 residues in the CDR3. CDR3 in amino acids: CASTNDRGDEQFF. CDR3 in DNA: TGTGCCAGCACGAATGACAGGGGCGATGAGCAGTTCTTC.

The chain carries TRBV21-1 and TRBJ2-3; the table's D gene call, TRBD1, was not cross checked with the DNA. TRBV21-1 counts as a pseudogene. The CDR3 is 14 amino acids. CDR3: CASRRQGMSDTQYF. CDR3 in DNA: TGTGCCAGCAGACGACAGGGTATGTCAGATACGCAGTATTTT.

The chain has TRBV11-3 and TRBJ1-2; no reliable D call. CDR3 length: 15 residues. The germline V gene encodes CDR1 SGHNT and CDR2 YENEEA. V dropped 5 bases and J dropped 8 bases, with 21 bases sitting between them. The CDR3 loop is CASSGSRRVKDGYTF. Written as DNA, the CDR3 is TGTGCCAGCAGCGGCTCGCGGAGGGTAAAGGACGGCTACACCTTC.

This clone was recorded only once. Its ends do not fully match the called genes, so a read error is possible. The chain links TRBV7-9 to TRBJ2-3, with D uncertain. The CDR3 sequence is 19 residues long. Germline V gives CDR1 SEHNR, CDR2 FQNEAQ (reference sequence). This CDR3 is CSSSPPSPGRWKGTDTQYF. The DNA for the CDR3 is TGTTCCAGCAGCCCCCCATCCCCAGGAAGGTGGAAAGGCACAGATACGCAGTATTTT.

The genes are TRBV9 and TRBJ2-1; D is perhaps TRBD1 (5 bases). Trimming removed 0 bases at V and 2 bases at J, with 12 bases between. The CDR3 has 16 amino acids. In germline, CDR1 is SGDLS, CDR2 YYNGEE. DNA for the CDR3: TGTGCCAGCAGCGTAGGGGGCCCCCTCACCTACAATGAGCAGTTCTTC. It yields the protein CASSVGGPLTYNEQFF.

The genes are TRBV10-3 and TRBJ2-1; a possible D gene is TRBD2 (5 bases). The CDR3 has 14 residues. CDR1 ENHRY and CDR2 SYGVKD come from the germline V gene. V lost 5 bases, J lost 1 base, and 9 bases lay in between. CDR3 loop: CAISPGGSYNEQFF. The CDR3 DNA reads as TGTGCCATCAGTCCCGGCGGGTCCTACAATGAGCAGTTCTTC.

This chain uses TRBV6-6 with TRBJ2-1, with TRBD1 matching over 9 bases. CDR1 MNHNY and CDR2 SVGAGI come from the germline V gene (reference sequence). The junction had 7 bases not matched to a gene; V was cut back by 3 bases and J by 7 bases. The length of the CDR3 is 15 residues. The CDR3 DNA reads TGTGCCAGCAGTTATTTGGGGACAGGGAATAATGAGCAGTTCTTC. Amino acid sequence: CASSYLGTGNNEQFF.

The V and J genes are TRBV5-1 and TRBJ2-4, with TRBD1 identical over 7 bases. Germline lookup yields CDR1 SGHRS and CDR2 YFSETQ. The V and J ends lost 4 bases and 0 bases, in that order; junction bases with no gene match: 13. This CDR3 contains 18 residues. CDR3 amino acids: CASSPGAEGAGAKNIQYF. In nucleotides, the CDR3 is TGCGCCAGCAGCCCCGGGGCAGAGGGGGCCGGAGCCAAAAACATTCAGTACTTC.

CDR3 in amino acids: CASSDGHPNTEAFF. In DNA, the CDR3 is TGTGCCAGCAGCGACGGACACCCGAACACTGAAGCTTTCTTT. The chain combines TRBV9 with TRBJ1-1; the D gene is possibly TRBD1 (5 bases). Germline V gene lookup returns CDR1 SGDLS and CDR2 YYNGEE. Trimming took 3 bases from V and 1 from J, leaving 10 bases between them. This CDR3 contains 14 residues. Full variable domain (rest looked up from reference TRBV9 and TRBJ1-1): DSGVTQTPKHLITATGQRVTLRCSPRSGDLSVYWYQQSLDQGLQFLIQYYNGEERAKGNILERFSAQQFPDLHSELNLSSLELGDSALYFCASSDGHPNTEAFFGQGTRLTVV.

V usage is TRBV18 and J usage is TRBJ2-1; TRBD2 aligns across 7 bases. The germline V gene encodes CDR1 KGHSH and CDR2 LQKENI. This CDR3 has 12 amino acids. With 2 bases clipped from V and 13 bases from J, the junction kept 5 bases outside the gene matches. CDR3: CASSPMAGAQFF. The CDR3 DNA reads TGTGCCAGCTCACCAATGGCGGGAGCCCAGTTCTTC.

The chain has TRBV2 and TRBJ1-1, with D uncertain. The CDR3 is made up of 13 amino acids. Looked up from germline, CDR1 is SNHLY and CDR2 is FYNNEI. V lost 10 bases and J 5 bases, leaving 17 bases between the germline ends. CDR3: CATRIGVRTEAFF. CDR3 in DNA: TGTGCCACCAGGATCGGGGTTAGGACTGAAGCTTTCTTT.

This clone was seen just once. One end of the junction does not line up with germline, which may come from a read error. This rearrangement joins TRBV5-4 to TRBJ2-6; tentative D call: TRBD1 (6 bases). The CDR3 runs 17 residues. Germline CDR1 and CDR2: SGHNT and YYREEE (reference sequence). The CDR3 nucleotides read TGCGCCAGCAGCACCGGGACACCGGCCTCTGGGGCCAACGTCCCGACTTTC. This encodes CASSTGTPASGANVPTF.

The table lists this clone with a count of one. The rearrangement joins TRBV5-6 to TRBJ1-5; TRBD1 aligns across 9 bases. The CDR3 has 16 amino acids. Trimming removed 0 bases from V and 2 bases from J; junction bases left unmatched: 3. The germline V gene encodes CDR1 SGHDT and CDR2 YYEEEE. The CDR3 spells CASSLAGTGRNQPQHF. In DNA, the CDR3 is TGTGCCAGCAGCTTGGCCGGGACAGGGCGCAATCAGCCCCAGCATTTT.